This T cell receptor (beta chain) emerged from a study of a mutant IDH1 vaccine in newly diagnosed glioma. Study-level information: Vaccine dosing followed radiotherapy by 4-6 weeks, or accompanied temozolomide cycles. Patients had received radiotherapy, temozolomide, or both previously, most receiving both.

Profiled with immunoSEQ multiplex PCR; TCRdb holds only in-frame clones, not every one. The sample carries around 30,000 clones, 65% to 85% recorded once. Concerning this clone: Its antigen is undetermined.

Time point denoted: week 47, end of study. Vaccinated patients received 300 ug of mutant IDH1 20-mer peptide per dose, with topical imiquimod. There were eight vaccinations for patients, given in weeks 1, 3, 5, 7, 11, 15, 19 and 23. Patients carried new grade 3 or 4 IDH1-mutant astrocytomas lacking nuclear ATRX. The length of the CDR3 is 14 residues. CDR1 and CDR2 from the germline V gene are LNHDA and SQIVND (reference sequence). With 7 bases clipped from V and 12 bases from J, the junction kept 14 bases outside the gene matches. This material consisted of PBMCs, taken from a glioma patient whose treatment included an IDH1 peptide vaccine. The chain has TRBV19 and TRBJ1-4; 7 nucleotides agree with TRBD1. The source of this sequence is a man in his thirties or forties with glioma. Here the CDR3 DNA reads TGTGCCAGTAACTCCGGCGGCGCCCAGGGGGAACTGTTTTTT. It translates to CASNSGGAQGELFF.